This record covers a single T cell receptor (beta chain). Its specificity is unknown. The assay was immunoSEQ multiplex PCR, and TCRdb's table has in-frame clones only and misses some. The table includes some 5,000 clones, around 77% detected once. This entry comes from a study of immune evolution from preneoplasia to lung adenocarcinoma. Findings and caveats of the study: Later-stage lesions appeared to have more T cells, more diversity, less clonality.

This CDR3 contains 16 residues. The V segment lost 5 bases and the J segment 5 bases; nucleotides outside the gene matches: 7. Germline V lookup: CDR1 MNHEY, CDR2 SMNVEV (reference sequence). After pathologic assessment, macro-dissection selected premalignant or tumor cells for extraction. The sequencing sample was made of FFPE minimally invasive lung adenocarcinoma tissue. The TCR originated in a person aged 60-80 years with lung adenocarcinoma. The chain couples TRBV27 to TRBJ2-3; the match to TRBD2 covers 13 bases. The DNA for the CDR3 is TGTGCCAGCAGTCTCCGACTAGCGGGAGGAAAAGATACGCAGTATTTT. Its protein is CASSLRLAGGKDTQYF.